Below, 8 T cell receptor beta chains from the same sample are listed, as sequenced in a study of T cells after yellow fever vaccination. TCRdb called the 5' RACE reads again in MiXCR, with one record for every CDR3 protein. The repertoire holds around 300,000 distinct CDR3 sequences, over 10% seen once, with 0.5% to 0.6% in the top ten. The source material was CD4+ T cells sorted from PBMCs, sampled 45 days after the yellow fever booster vaccination. The receptors were gathered from a young man who received the YFV17D yellow fever vaccine.

The V gene is TRBV20-1, the J gene TRBJ1-4; maybe TRBD1 (6 bases). V lost 6 bases to trimming and J lost 8 bases, with 16 bases between them. Germline CDR1 DFQATT, CDR2 SNEGSKA (reference sequence). The CDR3 is made up of 13 amino acids. CDR3 sequence: CSAIGQGTEKLFF. In nucleotides, the CDR3 is TGCAGTGCAATAGGGCAGGGGACCGAAAAACTGTTTTTT.

This clonotype was observed many times. The chain employs TRBV6-1 and TRBJ2-5; D may be TRBD1 (6 bases). Trimming pared 5 bases from V and 3 bases from J, leaving 13 bases between. CDR3 size: 14 residues. The germline V gene has CDR1 MNHNS and CDR2 SASEGT. CDR3 bases: TGTGCCAGCAGTCTAGGACAGTCGAAAGAGACCCAGTACTTC. This gives the protein CASSLGQSKETQYF.

A remark on this clonotype: Since a much larger clone is just one base distant, this may be a read error. This chain links TRBV15 with TRBJ2-7; D remains ambiguous. CDR3 length equals 12 residues. Trimming cost V 0 bases and J 6 bases, with 6 bases left between them. CDR1 and CDR2 from the germline V gene are LNHNV and YYDKDF (reference sequence). The CDR3 region is CATSREMSEQYF. Written as DNA, the CDR3 is TGTGCCACCAGCAGAGAAATGAGCGAGCAGTACTTC.

The genes are TRBV7-2 and TRBJ2-5; TRBD1 agrees at 11 bases. There are 14 residues in the CDR3. Germline V lookup: CDR1 SGHTA, CDR2 FQGNSA. Trimming cost V 5 bases and J 6 bases; bases outside gene matches: 5. CDR3 nucleotide sequence: TGTGCCAGCAGCGTGGGACAGGGGGATAAGACCCAGTACTTC. This translates into CASSVGQGDKTQYF.

This clonotype was seen more than once but under ten times. The gene calls are TRBV15 and TRBJ2-1; 8 nucleotides agree with TRBD2. The CDR3 has 17 residues. CDR1 and CDR2 from the germline V gene are LNHNV and YYDKDF (reference sequence). V shed 9 bases, J shed 0 bases, and the junction held 13 bases outside the gene matches. The CDR3 DNA follows: TGTGCCACGAACTCCCTGAGGGGACTAGGCTCCTACAATGAGCAGTTCTTC. Amino acid sequence: CATNSLRGLGSYNEQFF.

This clonotype showed up just a few times. This chain connects TRBV20-1 to TRBJ1-1, with D perhaps TRBD1 (5 bases). Germline V gene data show CDR1 as DFQATT and CDR2 as SNEGSKA (reference sequence). The CDR3 length is 16 residues. Trimming removed 6 bases from V and 0 bases from J, with 20 bases in between. Here the CDR3 reads CSATRGDSNMNTEAFF. The DNA of the CDR3 is TGCAGTGCCACAAGGGGAGACAGCAACATGAACACTGAAGCTTTCTTT.

This clonotype appeared a few times. The rearrangement uses TRBV5-5 and TRBJ1-1; 7 bases line up with TRBD1. The V and J ends lost 4 bases and 2 bases, in that order; junction bases with no gene match: 11. The CDR3 totals 16 residues. Germline lookup yields CDR1 SGHKS and CDR2 YYEKEE (reference sequence). The CDR3 spells CASSGKIGQANTEAFF. In DNA form, the CDR3 reads TGTGCCAGCAGCGGGAAAATCGGACAGGCAAACACTGAAGCTTTCTTT.

CDR3 amino acids: CASNNLAGVRETQYF. The DNA for the CDR3 is TGTGCCAGCAATAATCTAGCGGGAGTCCGCGAGACCCAGTACTTC. This chain links TRBV5-6 with TRBJ2-5, with TRBD2 identical over 10 bases. The length of the CDR3 is 15 residues. Losses at the gene ends were 6 bases for V and 5 bases for J; bases not matched to a gene: 10. Per the germline V gene, CDR1 is SGHDT and CDR2 is YYEEEE.